The rows below give T cell receptor beta chains drawn from one sample of a study of blood T cell repertoires in COVID-19. Clones were sequenced by immunoSEQ multiplex PCR, and TCRdb holds only the in-frame ones, with some missing. The sample includes about 90,000 clones, 90% seen only once; the top ten take about 5.5%. Sequencing was performed on peripheral blood. Receptors were obtained from a man in his forties or fifties with acute or convalescent COVID-19. The conserved cysteine and the conserved F or W are not part of the CDR3 here.

v_gene: TRBV11-2
j_gene: TRBJ2-2
CDR3aa: ASSPMPRGRGTGELF

v_gene: TRBV3-1/TRBV3-2
j_gene: TRBJ1-5
CDR3aa: ASSKGQGASNQPQH

v_gene: TRBV10-3
j_gene: TRBJ2-7
CDR3aa: AIRADRVFQDEQY

v_gene: TRBV14
j_gene: TRBJ2-3
CDR3aa: ASSQGEGDGTNTQY

v_gene: TRBV18
j_gene: TRBJ2-7
CDR3aa: ASSPRAGVDEQY

v_gene: TRBV6-5
j_gene: TRBJ2-5
CDR3aa: ASSLPLDYGETQY

v_gene: TRBV27
j_gene: TRBJ1-5
CDR3aa: ASSGQGYGNQPQH

v_gene: TRBV23-1
j_gene: TRBJ1-5
CDR3aa: ASRPGTEGNQPQH

v_gene: TRBV5-4
j_gene: TRBJ2-5
CDR3aa: ASSTGTSGENQETQY

v_gene: TRBV6-4
j_gene: TRBJ2-5
CDR3aa: ASSDPIQGRVHQETQY

v_gene: TRBV5-4
j_gene: TRBJ2-2
CDR3aa: ASSRTGEITGELF

v_gene: TRBV19
j_gene: TRBJ1-5
CDR3aa: ASSIRRAGVGSNQPQH

v_gene: TRBV27
j_gene: TRBJ1-4
CDR3aa: ASSYGQGGKLF

v_gene: TRBV27
j_gene: TRBJ1-5
CDR3aa: ASSLSRTGGWPQH

v_gene: TRBV7-8
j_gene: TRBJ2-1
CDR3aa: ASSLVGSGAYNEQF

v_gene: TRBV7-8
j_gene: TRBJ2-5
CDR3aa: ASIRETGGYQETQY

v_gene: TRBV18
j_gene: TRBJ2-1
CDR3aa: ASSPRTGGARNEQF

v_gene: TRBV5-1
j_gene: TRBJ1-2
CDR3aa: ASSLTGTGSGYT

v_gene: TRBV24-1
j_gene: TRBJ2-5
CDR3aa: ATSVGLTAQETQY

v_gene: TRBV5-1
j_gene: TRBJ2-2
CDR3aa: ASSPRAANTGELF

v_gene: TRBV15
j_gene: TRBJ1-1
CDR3aa: ATSRGGNRGGRVAF

v_gene: TRBV19
j_gene: TRBJ1-1
CDR3aa: ASTPLGQRNTEAF

v_gene: TRBV18
j_gene: TRBJ2-7
CDR3aa: ASSREGGKAYEQY